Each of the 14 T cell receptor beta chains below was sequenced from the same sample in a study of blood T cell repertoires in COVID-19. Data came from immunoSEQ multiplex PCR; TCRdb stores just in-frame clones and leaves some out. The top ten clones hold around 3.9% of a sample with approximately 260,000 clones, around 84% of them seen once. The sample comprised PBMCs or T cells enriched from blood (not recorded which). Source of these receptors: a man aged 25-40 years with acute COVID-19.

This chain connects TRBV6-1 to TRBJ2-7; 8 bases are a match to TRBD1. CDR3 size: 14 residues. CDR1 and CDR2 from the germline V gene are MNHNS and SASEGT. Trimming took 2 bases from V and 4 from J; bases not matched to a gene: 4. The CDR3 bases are TGTGCCAGCAGTGAAACAGGGGGACCTTACGAGCAGTACGTC. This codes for CASSETGGPYEQYV.

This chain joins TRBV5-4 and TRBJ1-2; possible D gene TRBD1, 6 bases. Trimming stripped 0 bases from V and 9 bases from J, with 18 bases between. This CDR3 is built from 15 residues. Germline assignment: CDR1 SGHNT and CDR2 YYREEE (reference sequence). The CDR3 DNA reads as TGTGCCAGCAGCTTGGAGGGGGATGGGGCGCAGCGCTACACCTTC. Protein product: CASSLEGDGAQRYTF.

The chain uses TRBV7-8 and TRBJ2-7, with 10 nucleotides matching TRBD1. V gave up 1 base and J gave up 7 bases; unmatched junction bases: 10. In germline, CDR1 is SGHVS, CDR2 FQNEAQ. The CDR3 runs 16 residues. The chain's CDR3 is CASSLVSGQGSREQYV. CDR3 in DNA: TGTGCCAGCAGCTTAGTCTCGGGACAGGGGTCGCGGGAGCAGTACGTC.

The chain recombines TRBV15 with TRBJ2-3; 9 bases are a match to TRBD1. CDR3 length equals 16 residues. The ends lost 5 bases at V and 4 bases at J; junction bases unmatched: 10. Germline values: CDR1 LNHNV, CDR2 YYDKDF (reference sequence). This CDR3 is CATSGGTGRASDTQYF. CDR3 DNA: TGTGCCACCAGCGGGGGGACAGGGAGAGCGTCAGATACGCAGTATTTT. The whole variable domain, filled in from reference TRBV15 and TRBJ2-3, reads DAMVIQNPRYQVTQFGKPVTLSCSQTLNHNVMYWYQQKSSQAPKLLFHYYDKDFNNEADTPDNFQSRRPNTSFCFLDIRSPGLGDTAMYLCATSGGTGRASDTQYFGPGTRLTVL.

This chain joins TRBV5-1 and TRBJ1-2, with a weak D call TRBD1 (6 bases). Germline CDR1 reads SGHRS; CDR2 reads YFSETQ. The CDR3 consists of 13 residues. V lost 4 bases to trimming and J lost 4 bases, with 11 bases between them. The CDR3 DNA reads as TGCGCCAGCAGCCCGGGGGGCCGCTATGGCTACACCTTC. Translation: CASSPGGRYGYTF.

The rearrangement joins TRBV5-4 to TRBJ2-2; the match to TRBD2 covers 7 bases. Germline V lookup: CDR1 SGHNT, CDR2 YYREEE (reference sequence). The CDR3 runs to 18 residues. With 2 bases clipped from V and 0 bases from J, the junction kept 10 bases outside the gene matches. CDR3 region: CASSFGGWGGANTGELFF. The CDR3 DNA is TGTGCCAGCAGCTTTGGCGGATGGGGGGGAGCGAACACCGGGGAGCTGTTTTTT.

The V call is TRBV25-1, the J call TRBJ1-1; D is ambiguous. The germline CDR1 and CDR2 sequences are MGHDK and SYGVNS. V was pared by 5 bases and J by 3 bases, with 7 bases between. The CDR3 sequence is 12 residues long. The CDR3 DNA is TGTGCCAGCAGTTATTCCGACACTGAAGCTTTCTTT. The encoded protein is CASSYSDTEAFF.

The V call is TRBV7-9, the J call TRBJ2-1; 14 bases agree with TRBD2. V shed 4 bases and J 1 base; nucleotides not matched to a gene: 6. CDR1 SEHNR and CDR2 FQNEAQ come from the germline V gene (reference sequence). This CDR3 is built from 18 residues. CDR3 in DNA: TGTGCCAGCAGCTCGGGACTAGCGGGGGTTAGTTCCTACAATGAGCAGTTCTTC. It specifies CASSSGLAGVSSYNEQFF.

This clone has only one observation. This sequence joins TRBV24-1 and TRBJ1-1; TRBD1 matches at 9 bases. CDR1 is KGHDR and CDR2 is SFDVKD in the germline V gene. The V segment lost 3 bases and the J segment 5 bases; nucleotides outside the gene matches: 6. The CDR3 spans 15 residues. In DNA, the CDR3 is TGTGCCACCAGTGATCCGGGGACAGGGAGGACTGAAGCTTTCTTT. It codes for CATSDPGTGRTEAFF.

CDR3 loop: CASSFGGSTDTQYF. The DNA for the CDR3 is TGTGCCAGTAGTTTTGGCGGGAGCACAGATACGCAGTATTTT. The chain uses TRBV19 and TRBJ2-3; D perhaps matches TRBD2 (5 bases). With 5 bases removed from V and 0 bases from J, the gap between germline ends came to 9 bases. Per the germline V gene, CDR1 is LNHDA and CDR2 is SQIVND (reference sequence). The CDR3 extends over 14 amino acids.

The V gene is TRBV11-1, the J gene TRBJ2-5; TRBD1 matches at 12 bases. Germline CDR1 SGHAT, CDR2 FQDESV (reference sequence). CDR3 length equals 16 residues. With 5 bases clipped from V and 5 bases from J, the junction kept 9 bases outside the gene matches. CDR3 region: CASSPRDRGLRETQYF. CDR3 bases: TGTGCCAGCAGCCCCCGGGACAGGGGGCTTCGTGAGACCCAGTACTTC.

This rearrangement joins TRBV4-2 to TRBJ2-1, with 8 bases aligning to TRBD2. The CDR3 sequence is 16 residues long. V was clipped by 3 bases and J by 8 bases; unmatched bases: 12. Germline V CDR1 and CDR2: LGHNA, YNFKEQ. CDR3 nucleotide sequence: TGTGCCAGCAGCCACCGATGGGCTAGCGGGTCTCATGAGCAGTTCTTC. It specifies CASSHRWASGSHEQFF.

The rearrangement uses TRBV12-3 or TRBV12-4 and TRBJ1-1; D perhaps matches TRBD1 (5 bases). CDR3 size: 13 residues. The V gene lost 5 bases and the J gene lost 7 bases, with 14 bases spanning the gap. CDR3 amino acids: CASSGALGHEAFF. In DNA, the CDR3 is TGTGCCAGCAGTGGGGCCCTGGGCCATGAAGCTTTCTTT.

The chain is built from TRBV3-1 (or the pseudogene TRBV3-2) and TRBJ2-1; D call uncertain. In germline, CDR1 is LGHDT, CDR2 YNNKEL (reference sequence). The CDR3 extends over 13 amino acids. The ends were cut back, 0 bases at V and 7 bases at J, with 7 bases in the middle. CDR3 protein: CASSQEYRNEQFF. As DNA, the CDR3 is TGTGCCAGCAGCCAAGAATATCGGAATGAGCAGTTCTTC.